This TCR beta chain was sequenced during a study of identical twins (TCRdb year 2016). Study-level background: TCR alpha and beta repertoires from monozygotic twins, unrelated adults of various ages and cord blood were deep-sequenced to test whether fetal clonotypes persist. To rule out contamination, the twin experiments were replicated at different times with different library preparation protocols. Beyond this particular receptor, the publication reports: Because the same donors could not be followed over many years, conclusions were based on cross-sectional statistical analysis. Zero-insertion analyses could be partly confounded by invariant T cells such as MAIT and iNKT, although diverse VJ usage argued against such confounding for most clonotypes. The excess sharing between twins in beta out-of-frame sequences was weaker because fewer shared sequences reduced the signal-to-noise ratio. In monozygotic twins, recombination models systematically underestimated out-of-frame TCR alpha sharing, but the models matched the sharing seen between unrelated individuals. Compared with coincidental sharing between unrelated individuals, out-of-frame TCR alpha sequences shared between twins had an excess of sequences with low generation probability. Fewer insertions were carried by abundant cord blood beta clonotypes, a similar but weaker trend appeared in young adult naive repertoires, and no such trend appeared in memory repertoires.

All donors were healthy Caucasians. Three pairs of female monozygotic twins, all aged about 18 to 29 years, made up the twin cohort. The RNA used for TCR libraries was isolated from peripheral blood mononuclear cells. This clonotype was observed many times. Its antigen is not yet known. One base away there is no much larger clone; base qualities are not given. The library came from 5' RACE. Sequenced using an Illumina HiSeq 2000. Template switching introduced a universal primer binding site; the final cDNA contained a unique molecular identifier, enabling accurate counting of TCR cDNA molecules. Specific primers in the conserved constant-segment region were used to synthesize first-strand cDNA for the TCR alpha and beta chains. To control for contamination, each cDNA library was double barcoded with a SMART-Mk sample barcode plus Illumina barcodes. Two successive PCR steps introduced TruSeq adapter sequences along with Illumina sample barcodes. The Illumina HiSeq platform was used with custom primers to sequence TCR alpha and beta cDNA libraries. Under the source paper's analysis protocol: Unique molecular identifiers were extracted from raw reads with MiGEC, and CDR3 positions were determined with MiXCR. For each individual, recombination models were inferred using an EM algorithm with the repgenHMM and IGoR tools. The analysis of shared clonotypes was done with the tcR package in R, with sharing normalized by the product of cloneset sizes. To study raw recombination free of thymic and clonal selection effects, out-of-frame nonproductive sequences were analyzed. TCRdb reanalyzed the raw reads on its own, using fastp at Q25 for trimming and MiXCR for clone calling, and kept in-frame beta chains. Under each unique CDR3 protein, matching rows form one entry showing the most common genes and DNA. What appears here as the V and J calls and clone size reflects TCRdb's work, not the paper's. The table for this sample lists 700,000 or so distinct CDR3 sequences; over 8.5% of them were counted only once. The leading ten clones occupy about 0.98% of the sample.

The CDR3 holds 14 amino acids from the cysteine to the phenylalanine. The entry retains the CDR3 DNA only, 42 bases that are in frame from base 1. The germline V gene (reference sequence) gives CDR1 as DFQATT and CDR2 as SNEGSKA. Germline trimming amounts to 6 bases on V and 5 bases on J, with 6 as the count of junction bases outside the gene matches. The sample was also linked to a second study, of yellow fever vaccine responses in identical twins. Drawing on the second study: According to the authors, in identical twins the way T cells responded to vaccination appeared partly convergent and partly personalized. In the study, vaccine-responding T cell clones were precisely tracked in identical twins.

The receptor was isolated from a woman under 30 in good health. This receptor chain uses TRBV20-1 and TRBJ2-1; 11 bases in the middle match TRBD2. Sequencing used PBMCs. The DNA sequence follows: TGCAGTGCCCCAATAGCGGGGGGGGACAATGAGCAGTTCTTC. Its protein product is CSAPIAGGDNEQFF.